The clone carrying this TCR beta chain has a count of ten or more. Its specificity is unknown. The sample originates from a study of early T cells in non-severe SARS-CoV-2 infection. About the study: The input, bulk RNA from unsorted whole blood, was sequenced, and chains were unpaired.

The library protocol tagged individual cDNA molecules with unique molecular identifiers. TCRdb reanalysed the 5' RACE reads using MiXCR and keeps one entry per CDR3 protein. The sample holds approximately 38,000 distinct CDR3 sequences, roughly 4.5% seen once. The germline V gene encodes CDR1 MNHEY and CDR2 SVGAGI. There are 12 residues in the CDR3. Trimming shortened V by 4 bases and J by 3 bases, and 6 bases separated the two germline ends. Study-wide results and caveats: Database matching using VDJdb favored anti-spike CD8 responses, with private and CD4 specificities left missing.

The TCR originated in an adult who was a healthcare worker with PCR-confirmed SARS-CoV-2 infection or an uninfected control (not recorded which). The gene calls are TRBV6-5 and TRBJ1-2; D unclear. Sequenced material: whole blood. CDR3 sequence (DNA): TGTGCCAGCAGTTCAGGAGACTATGGCTACACCTTC. Protein: CASSSGDYGYTF.